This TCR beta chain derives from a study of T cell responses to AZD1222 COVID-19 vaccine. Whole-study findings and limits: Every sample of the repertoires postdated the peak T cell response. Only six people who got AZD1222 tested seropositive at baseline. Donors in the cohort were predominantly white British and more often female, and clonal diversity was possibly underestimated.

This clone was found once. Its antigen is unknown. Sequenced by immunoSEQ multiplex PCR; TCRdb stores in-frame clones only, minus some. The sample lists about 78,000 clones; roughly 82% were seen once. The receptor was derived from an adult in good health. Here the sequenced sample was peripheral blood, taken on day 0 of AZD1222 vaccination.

In DNA form, the CDR3 reads TGCGCCAGCAGCCCGAGGAAGCCCCAGGACAATGAGCAGTTCTTC. Its translation is CASSPRKPQDNEQFF. The chain carries TRBV5-1 and TRBJ2-1; no reliable D call. Germline V CDR1 and CDR2: SGHRS, YFSETQ. This CDR3 is built from 15 residues. V dropped 4 bases and J dropped 5 bases, with 16 bases sitting between them.